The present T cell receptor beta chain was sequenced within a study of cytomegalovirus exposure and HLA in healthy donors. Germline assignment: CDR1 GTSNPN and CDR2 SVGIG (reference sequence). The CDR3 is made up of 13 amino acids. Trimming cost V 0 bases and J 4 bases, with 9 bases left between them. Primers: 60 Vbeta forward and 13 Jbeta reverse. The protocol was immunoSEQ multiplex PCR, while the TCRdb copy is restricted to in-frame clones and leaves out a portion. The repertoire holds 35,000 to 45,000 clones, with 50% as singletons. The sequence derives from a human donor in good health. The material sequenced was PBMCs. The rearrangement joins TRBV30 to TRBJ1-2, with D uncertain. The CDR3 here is CAWSVEDFYGYTF. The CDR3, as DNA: TGTGCCTGGAGTGTTGAGGACTTCTATGGCTACACCTTC.